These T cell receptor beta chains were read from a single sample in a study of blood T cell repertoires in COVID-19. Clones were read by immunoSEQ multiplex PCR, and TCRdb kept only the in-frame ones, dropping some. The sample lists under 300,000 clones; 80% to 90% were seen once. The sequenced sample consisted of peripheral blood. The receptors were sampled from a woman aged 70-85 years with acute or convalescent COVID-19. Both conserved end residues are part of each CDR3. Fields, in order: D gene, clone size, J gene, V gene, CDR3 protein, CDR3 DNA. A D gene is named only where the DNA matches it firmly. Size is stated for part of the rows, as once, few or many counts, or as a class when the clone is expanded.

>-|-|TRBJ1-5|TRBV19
CASSIGGGAYQPQHF
TGTGCCAGTAGTATAGGTGGGGGCGCTTATCAGCCCCAGCATTTT
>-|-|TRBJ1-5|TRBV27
CASSLQFSNQPQHF
TGTGCCAGCAGTTTACAGTTTAGCAATCAGCCCCAGCATTTT
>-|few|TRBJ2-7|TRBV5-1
CASSLVQDYEQYF
TGCGCCAGCAGCTTGGTCCAGGATTACGAGCAGTACTTC
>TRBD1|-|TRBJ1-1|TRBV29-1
CSVAGTANTEAFF
TGCAGCGTGGCCGGGACAGCAAACACTGAAGCTTTCTTT
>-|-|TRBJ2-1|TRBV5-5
CASSLVDSRKNEQFF
TGTGCCAGCAGCTTGGTCGACAGTAGGAAGAATGAGCAGTTCTTC
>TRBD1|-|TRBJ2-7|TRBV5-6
CASSWGQVSSYEQYF
TGTGCCAGCAGCTGGGGACAGGTGAGCTCCTACGAGCAGTACTTC
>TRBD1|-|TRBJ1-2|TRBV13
CASSEQGAMDGYTF
TGTGCCAGCAGCGAACAGGGGGCAATGGATGGCTACACCTTC
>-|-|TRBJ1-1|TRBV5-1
CASSFRGGGTEAFF
TGCGCCAGCAGCTTTCGAGGAGGAGGCACTGAAGCTTTCTTT
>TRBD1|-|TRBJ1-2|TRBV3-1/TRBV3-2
CASSQNRGKNGYTF
TGTGCCAGCAGCCAAAACAGGGGGAAGAATGGCTACACCTTC
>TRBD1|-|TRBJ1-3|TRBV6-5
CASSYSRTGGNTIYF
TGTGCCAGCAGTTACTCGAGGACAGGCGGAAACACCATATATTTT
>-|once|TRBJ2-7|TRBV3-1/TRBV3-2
CASSLSQGYEQYF
TGTGCCAGCAGCCTCTCCCAGGGGTACGAGCAGTACTTC
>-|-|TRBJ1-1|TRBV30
CAWSLTDEAFF
TGTGCCTGGAGTCTAACCGATGAAGCTTTCTTT
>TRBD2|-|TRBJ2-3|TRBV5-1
CASSSAGGADTQYF
TGCGCCAGCAGCTCGGCGGGGGGCGCAGATACGCAGTATTTT
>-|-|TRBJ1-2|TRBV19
CASSTQRGRNGYTF
TGTGCCAGTAGTACCCAACGGGGGAGGAATGGCTACACCTTC
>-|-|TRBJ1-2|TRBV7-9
CASSLGPDYGYTF
TGTGCCAGCAGCTTAGGTCCCGACTACGGCTACACCTTC
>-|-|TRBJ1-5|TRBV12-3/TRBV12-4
CASSFEVGPQHF
TGTGCCAGCAGTTTTGAGGTAGGGCCCCAGCATTTT
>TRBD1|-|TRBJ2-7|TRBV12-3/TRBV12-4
CASSLGQTYEQYF
TGTGCCAGCAGTTTGGGACAGACCTACGAGCAGTACTTC
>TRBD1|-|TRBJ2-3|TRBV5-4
CAGARDRGTDTQYF
TGTGCCGGGGCCCGGGACAGGGGCACAGATACGCAGTATTTT
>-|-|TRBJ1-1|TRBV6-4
CASSDVNRVAFF
TGTGCCAGCAGTGACGTGAACAGGGTGGCTTTCTTT
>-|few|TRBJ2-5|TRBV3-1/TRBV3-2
CASSHQGTRLYQETQYF
TGTGCCAGCAGCCACCAGGGGACCCGACTTTACCAAGAGACCCAGTACTTC
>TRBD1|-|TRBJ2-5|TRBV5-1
CASSLAGRGLEETQYF
TGCGCCAGCAGCTTGGCGGGCAGGGGGCTCGAGGAGACCCAGTACTTC
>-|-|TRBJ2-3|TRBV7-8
CASSAGSGTQYF
TGTGCCAGCAGCGCCGGGAGCGGTACGCAGTATTTT